This T cell receptor (beta chain) was documented in a study of blood T cell repertoires in COVID-19. The data were produced by immunoSEQ multiplex PCR, yet TCRdb's version contains in-frame clones alone and is incomplete. This sample has 250,000 to 350,000 clones, with about nine tenths found just once. The sequenced sample consisted of peripheral blood. The clonotype originates from a woman younger than 45 with active or convalescent COVID-19.

This chain's CDR3 is CASSPVGGQSNEQYF. CDR3 coding DNA: TGTGCCAGCTCACCAGTCGGGGGACAGTCCAACGAGCAGTACTTC. V gene TRBV18 combines with J gene TRBJ2-7; possibly TRBD1 for D (7 bases). Germline V gene lookup returns CDR1 KGHSH and CDR2 LQKENI. V lost 2 bases to trimming and J lost 5 bases, with 16 bases between them. The CDR3 has 15 residues.